The 8 T cell receptor beta chains reported below all come from one sample, sequenced in a study of identical twins. TCRdb reanalysed the 5' RACE reads using MiXCR and keeps one entry per CDR3 protein. Seen here are fewer than 650,000 distinct CDR3 sequences, 9.6% observed once, and the top ten hold roughly 3%. These data were likewise used in another study, on yellow fever vaccine responses in identical twins.

The sequencing sample was made of PBMCs. These receptors were collected from a woman between 18 and 29 years old in good health.

This clonotype was observed a handful of times. The gene calls are TRBV4-2 and TRBJ2-2; a possible D gene is TRBD2 (6 bases). The germline gives CDR1 LGHNA, CDR2 YNFKEQ. This CDR3 region has 16 residues. V dropped 0 bases and J dropped 5 bases, with 13 bases sitting between them. In DNA form, the CDR3 reads TGTGCCAGCAGCCAAGATCTCGGGAGTTTAACCGGGGAGCTGTTTTTT. This gives the protein CASSQDLGSLTGELFF.

In this sample, this clonotype turned up a few times. The chain carries TRBV12-3 or TRBV12-4 and TRBJ2-4; 7 positions match TRBD1. This CDR3 region has 15 residues. The V and J ends lost 5 bases and 6 bases, in that order; junction bases with no gene match: 10. The CDR3, as DNA: TGTGCCAGCAGTCAACAGGGGCGCGGGCTAAACATTCAGTACTTC. It is translated as CASSQQGRGLNIQYF.

This clonotype came up a few times. The chain has TRBV3-1 and TRBJ2-7, with D possibly being TRBD2 (6 bases). The CDR3 extends over 14 amino acids. Trimming took off 0 bases at V and 4 bases at J, with 10 bases between the two ends. Germline loops: CDR1 LGHDT, CDR2 YNNKEL (reference sequence). CDR3: CASSQELGGYEQYF. The CDR3 coding sequence is TGTGCCAGCAGCCAAGAGCTGGGGGGTTACGAGCAGTACTTC.

This clonotype was seen ten or more times. The chain uses TRBV12-3 or TRBV12-4 and TRBJ2-1; 9 positions agree with TRBD1. J was trimmed by 8 bases and V by 2 bases; bases with no gene match: 10. The CDR3 is made up of 16 amino acids. The DNA of the CDR3 is TGTGCCAGCAGTTTAAGGGCAGGGACAGGGCGTCATGAGCAGTTCTTC. Its translation is CASSLRAGTGRHEQFF.

This clonotype was seen only a few times. The gene calls are TRBV7-6 and TRBJ2-7, with unresolved D. CDR3 length: 15 residues. Per germline, CDR1 SGHVS and CDR2 FNYEAQ. Trimming shortened V by 4 bases and J by 5 bases, and 18 bases separated the two germline ends. CDR3 nucleotide sequence: TGTGCCAGCAGCTCCTTTCCAGGCAGGTTGGACGAGCAGTACTTC. Translated, it gives CASSSFPGRLDEQYF. The full variable domain, in which reference TRBV7-6 and TRBJ2-7 provide the parts outside the CDR3, is GAGVSQSPRYKVTKRGQDVALRCDPISGHVSLYWYRQALGQGPEFLTYFNYEAQQDKSGLPNDRFSAERPEGSISTLTIQRTEQRDSAMYRCASSSFPGRLDEQYFGPGTRLTVT.

This clonotype has at least ten counts. The chain couples TRBV21-1 to TRBJ2-7; TRBD1 is taken as the D call from the table, unchecked against the DNA. TRBV21-1 is described as a pseudogene. The CDR3 length is 14 residues. CDR3 sequence reads: CASSRRTGGHEQYF. The DNA of the CDR3 is TGTGCCAGCAGCAGACGGACAGGGGGGCACGAGCAGTACTTC.

The sample holds many counts of this clonotype. The chain recombines TRBV10-3 with TRBJ2-7, with TRBD1 matching 7 bases. CDR3 length: 15 amino acids. V was pared by 0 bases and J by 2 bases, with 4 bases of the junction left unmatched. Germline V gene lookup returns CDR1 ENHRY and CDR2 SYGVKD. CDR3 DNA: TGTGCCATCAGTGAGTCCCGGACAGGAGCCTACGAGCAGTACTTC. As protein: CAISESRTGAYEQYF.

This clonotype was counted between two and nine times. The rearrangement links TRBV12-5 to TRBJ2-5, with 7 bases matching TRBD1. V lost 7 bases, J lost 1 base, and 9 bases stayed unmatched. The CDR3 is made up of 15 amino acids. CDR1 is LGHNT, CDR2 FRNRAP, per germline. Here the CDR3 DNA reads TGTGCTAGTGTGGGTCTTGAGGGGGCCCAAGAGACCCAGTACTTC. Protein sequence: CASVGLEGAQETQYF.